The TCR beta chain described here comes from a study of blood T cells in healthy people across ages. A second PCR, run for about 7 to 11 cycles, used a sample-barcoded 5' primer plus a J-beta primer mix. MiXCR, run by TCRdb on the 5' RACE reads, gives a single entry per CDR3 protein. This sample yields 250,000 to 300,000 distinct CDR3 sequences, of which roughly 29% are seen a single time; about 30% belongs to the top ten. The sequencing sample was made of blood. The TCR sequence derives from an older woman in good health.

Here the CDR3 reads CASSWEGPGANTEAFF. For the CDR3, the DNA is TGCGCCAGCAGCTGGGAGGGTCCAGGGGCGAACACTGAAGCTTTCTTT. The V gene is TRBV5-1, the J gene TRBJ1-1; D might be TRBD1 (6 bases). CDR3 length: 16 residues. Trimming removed 3 bases at V and 1 base at J, with 16 bases between. Germline lookup yields CDR1 SGHRS and CDR2 YFSETQ.